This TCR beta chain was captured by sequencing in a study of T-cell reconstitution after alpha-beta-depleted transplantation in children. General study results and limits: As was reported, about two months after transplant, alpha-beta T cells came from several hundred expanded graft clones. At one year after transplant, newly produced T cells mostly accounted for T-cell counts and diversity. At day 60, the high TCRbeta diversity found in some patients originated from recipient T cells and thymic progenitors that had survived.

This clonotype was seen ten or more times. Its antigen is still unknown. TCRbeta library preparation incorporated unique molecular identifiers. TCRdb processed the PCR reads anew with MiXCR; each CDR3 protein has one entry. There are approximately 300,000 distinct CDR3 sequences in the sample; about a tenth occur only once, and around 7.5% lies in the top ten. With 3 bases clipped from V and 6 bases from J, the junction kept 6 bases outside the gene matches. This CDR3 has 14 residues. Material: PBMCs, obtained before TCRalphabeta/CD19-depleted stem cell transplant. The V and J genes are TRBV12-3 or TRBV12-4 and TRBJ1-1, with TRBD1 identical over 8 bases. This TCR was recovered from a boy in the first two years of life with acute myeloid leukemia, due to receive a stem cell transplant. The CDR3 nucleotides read TGTGCCAGCAGTTTGCCCTCCAGGGGGCCTGAAGCTTTCTTT. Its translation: CASSLPSRGPEAFF.